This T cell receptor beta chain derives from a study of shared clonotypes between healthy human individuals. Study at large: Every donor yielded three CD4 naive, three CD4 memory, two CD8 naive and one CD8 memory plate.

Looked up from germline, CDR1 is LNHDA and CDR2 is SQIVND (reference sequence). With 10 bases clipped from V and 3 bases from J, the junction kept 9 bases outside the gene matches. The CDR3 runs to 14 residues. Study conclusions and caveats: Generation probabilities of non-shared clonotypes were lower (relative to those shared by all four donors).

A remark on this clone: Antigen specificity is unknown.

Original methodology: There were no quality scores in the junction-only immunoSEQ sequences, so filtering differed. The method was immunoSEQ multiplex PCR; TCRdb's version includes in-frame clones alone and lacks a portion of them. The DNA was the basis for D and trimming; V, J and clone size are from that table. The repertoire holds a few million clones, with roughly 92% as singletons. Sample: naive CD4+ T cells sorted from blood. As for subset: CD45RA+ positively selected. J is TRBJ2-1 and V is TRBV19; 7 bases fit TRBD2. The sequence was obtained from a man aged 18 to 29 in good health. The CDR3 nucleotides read TGTGCCACGGCGGGAGCAAGCTTCTACAATGAGCAGTTCTTC. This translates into CATAGASFYNEQFF.